This T cell receptor beta chain derives from a study of regulatory T cells in long-lasting Graves disease (dated by TCRdb to about 2021). The study in broad terms: Newly diagnosed Graves' disease patients had taken antithyroid drugs for less than 3 months. The study took place in China and was registered as a clinical trial. Persistent Graves' disease patients were compared with newly diagnosed Graves' disease patients by peripheral blood TCR sequencing and RNA sequencing. A total of around 35 samples underwent TCR sequencing: around 13 from persistent and roughly 20 from newly diagnosed Graves' disease patients.

Library preparation employed multiplex PCR. Sequencer: Illumina HiSeq 4000. CDR3 regions were amplified by Arm-PCR with iRepertoire HTBI primers to construct TCR beta libraries. Gel purification was performed on PCR products prior to sequencing. As for the original processing: Gene usage analysis of CDR3 amino acid clonotypes relied on the 60 or so TRBV and 15 or so TRBJ segments identified across samples. Filtered high-quality paired reads were merged into contigs using COPE and FqMerger. BLAST was used to align contigs to IMGT TRBV, TRBD and TRBJ reference genes, with CDR3 defined following IMGT. Clonotypes above 0.1% frequency were classified as highly expanded clones. Shannon entropy served as the measure of repertoire diversity, while the Gini coefficient captured V-J evenness. Clonotypes shared by more than one individual were considered public. The raw public reads went through TCRdb reprocessing: fastp at Q25, MiXCR clone calling, in-frame beta chains kept. Entries that share a CDR3 protein sequence are merged under the most common genes and DNA. These V and J calls are TCRdb output, not the study's own analysis. This sample holds roughly 560,000 distinct CDR3 sequences; 12% were observed only once. Roughly 8.9% of the sample is held by the ten biggest clonotypes.

The junction shows trimming of 1 base on V and 1 base on J, plus 7 bases between the germline ends. The CDR3, from cysteine to phenylalanine, totals 14 residues. Only the CDR3 part of the read is kept: 42 bases, read in frame from the first base. CDR1 is given as SGHNT and CDR2 as YENEEA, both from the germline V gene. The table lists this clonotype with many counts. Its target antigen remains unknown. There are no base qualities to consult, and no much larger clone falls within one base. What the research found in general, with its limitations: Only peripheral blood was studied, because thyroid tissue, the primary lesion, was inaccessible. Persistent patients shared more public clonotypes among themselves (2,741) than newly diagnosed patients did (about 900). TRBV28, TRBJ1-2 and TRBJ2-5 were preferentially used in persistent disease, while TRBV20-1 and TRBJ2-1 were favored in newly diagnosed disease. Sequencing and analysis were limited to the TCR beta chain. Persistent Graves' disease patients showed lower TCR Shannon entropy and fewer highly expanded clones than newly diagnosed patients, suggesting clonal expansion. The authors noted that the small sample size was a limitation that may lower accuracy.

The time point label for this specimen denotes: newly diagnosed GD, antithyroid drugs for less than 3 months. RNA was extracted from PBMCs in TRIzol for both TCR sequencing and RNA sequencing. The diagnosis of Graves' disease was made according to American Thyroid Association guidelines. Recruitment of patients was carried out at an endocrinology department in Xi'an, China. From each patient, 7.5 to 9.5 milliliters of peripheral blood was collected into an EDTA anticoagulant tube. Ficoll Paque Plus density gradient separation was used to isolate PBMCs, and no further T cell sorting was performed. An Agilent 2100 Bioanalyzer and agarose gel were used to check RNA quality, while a NanoDrop 2000 measured RNA concentration. The data also belong to a second study, concerning T cells in Graves' hyperthyroidism and ophthalmopathy. The second paper states: Stable Graves' hyperthyroidism was defined as no progression to ophthalmopathy during 18 months of follow-up. Hyperthyroidism patients were newly diagnosed, with disease duration under 2 months, and aged 18 to 65 years. Exclusion was applied to patients with uncontrolled infections, other autoimmune diseases, pregnancy or lactation. Diagnoses were established on the basis of clinical symptoms, serum thyroxine and TRAb, thyroid ultrasound, and orbital computed tomography. A first-round RT-PCR of the TCR CDR3 used the HTBI primer set with the Qiagen OneStep RT-PCR kit. Blood samples also contained most of the expanded thyroid clonotypes (frequency above 0.001), which suggests that blood repertoires may reflect thyroid immune responses. Ophthalmopathy was separated from stable hyperthyroidism by a 13 V-J signature model, with approximately 89% sensitivity and approximately 84% specificity obtained in cross-validation and 80%/75% obtained in testing. In validation, the model predicted progression to ophthalmopathy with about 71% sensitivity and roughly 72% specificity, a median of 6.5 months before onset. A discovery cohort of about 95 patients, approximately 45 with Graves' ophthalmopathy and about 58 with stable Graves' hyperthyroidism, was used to find distinguishing TCR V-J signatures. Prospective prediction of ophthalmopathy was tested in an independent validation cohort consisting of fewer than 20 hyperthyroidism patients and some 16 patients who later progressed to ophthalmopathy. The roughly 100 discovery patients were randomly divided into training and test sets at a 7:3 ratio. Thyroid tissue and blood T-cell repertoires from six Graves' hyperthyroidism patients were also compared in the study. After sampling, hyperthyroidism patients received methimazole starting at 30 mg daily, and ophthalmopathy patients received high-dose intravenous methylprednisolone. Libraries were constructed in a second round of multiplex PCR, after which size selection and purification were performed. Libraries were sequenced paired-end with 100 bp reads on an Illumina HiSeq2000. SOAPnuke was used to process the raw data, with reads discarded if the reads contained adapters or uncalled bases, had a mean Phred below 15, or lacked an exact constant-primer or identifier match. High-quality paired reads were merged with COPE v1.2.5, and unique nucleotide sequences were defined as clonotypes. MiTCR v1.1 was used to align clonotypes to the IMGT TRBV, TRBD and TRBJ reference segments. Analysis was restricted to V-J combinations with a frequency above 0.0001, which covered roughly 99% of repertoires. A TCS score was defined as the ratio of F50 (clonal expansion) to E x V (chaos), with BLOSUM62-based TCRdist applied between CDR3 peptides within each V-J. Welch's t-statistics and random forest reduced roughly 530 V-J features to roughly 13, which were used in a naive Bayes classifier (R e1071). No statistical method was used to fix the sample size in advance, and group allocation was not hidden from the investigators. According to the paper, TCR Vbeta CDR3 sequencing was carried out on over 130 peripheral blood samples, which came from fewer than 50 ophthalmopathy, under 85 hyperthyroidism and some 17 progressor patients.

The sample was peripheral blood mononuclear cells (PBMCs), taken at new diagnosis, from a patient treated with antithyroid drugs. Rearrangement joined TRBV11-3 to TRBJ2-5, with no confidently assigned D gene. This receptor was taken from a woman younger than 45 with Graves disease. Donor details come from another sample of the same person, matched by shared clones. At the DNA level, the sequence is TGTGCCAGCAGCTTAGTGAACAGCCAAGAGACCCAGTACTTC. This gives the protein CASSLVNSQETQYF.